This T cell receptor beta chain was found in a study of T cell responses to AZD1222 COVID-19 vaccine. The data were produced by immunoSEQ multiplex PCR, yet TCRdb's version contains in-frame clones alone and is incomplete. This repertoire shows about 150,000 clones, 75% to 90% found once; its top ten account for just under 7%. The receptor was isolated from an adult who had recovered from COVID-19. The specimen comprised peripheral blood, sampled after recovery from COVID-19.

The CDR3 reads CASSQPQSVTYKLFF. The CDR3 coding sequence is TGTGCCAGCAGCCAACCTCAGTCGGTCACTTATAAGCTGTTTTTT. V is TRBV3-1 (or the pseudogene TRBV3-2) and J is TRBJ2-2, with D unclear. Germline loops: CDR1 LGHDT, CDR2 YNNKEL (reference sequence). Trimming cost V 2 bases and J 12 bases, with 19 bases left between them. CDR3 length: 15 residues.